This paragraph covers one T cell receptor (beta chain) sequence. Some clones are missing from TCRdb's copy, which holds only in-frame ones; the method was immunoSEQ multiplex PCR. In the table there are 20,000 or so clones, approximately 84% of which are singletons. V was trimmed by 5 bases and J by 1 base, leaving 11 bases between them. Germline CDR1 and CDR2: MNHEY and SMNVEV (reference sequence). This CDR3 spans 14 amino acids. This sample was taken from a study of OX40 agonist ivuxolimab in advanced cancers. The chain uses TRBV27 and TRBJ2-5; D may match TRBD1 or TRBD2 (5 bases each). Sequences were derived from CD4+ or CD8+ T cells sorted from blood, sampled in a trial of the OX40 agonist ivuxolimab. This TCR was recovered from an adult with an advanced solid tumor such as melanoma, head and neck, liver or kidney cancer. CDR3 nucleotide sequence: TGTGCCAGCAGTATCAGGGACCCCCAAGAGACCCAGTACTTC. Amino acids: CASSIRDPQETQYF.